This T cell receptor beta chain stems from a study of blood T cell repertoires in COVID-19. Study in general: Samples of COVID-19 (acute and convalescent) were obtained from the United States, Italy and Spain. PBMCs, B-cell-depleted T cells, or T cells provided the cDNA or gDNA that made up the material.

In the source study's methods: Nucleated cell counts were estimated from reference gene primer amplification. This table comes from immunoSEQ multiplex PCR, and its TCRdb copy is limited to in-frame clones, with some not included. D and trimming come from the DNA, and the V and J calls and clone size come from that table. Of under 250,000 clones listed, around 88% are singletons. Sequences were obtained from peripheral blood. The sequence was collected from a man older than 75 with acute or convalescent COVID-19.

The CDR3: CASSESGGTGDRTGELFF. In DNA form, the CDR3 reads TGCGCCAGCAGTGAGTCGGGTGGGACGGGGGATAGGACCGGGGAGCTGTTTTTT. The rearrangement joins TRBV10-2 to TRBJ2-2, with TRBD2 as a possible D gene (6 bases). Germline-derived CDR1 and CDR2 are WSHSY and SAAADI. CDR3 length: 18 amino acids. V lost 0 bases and J 5 bases, leaving 19 bases between the germline ends.